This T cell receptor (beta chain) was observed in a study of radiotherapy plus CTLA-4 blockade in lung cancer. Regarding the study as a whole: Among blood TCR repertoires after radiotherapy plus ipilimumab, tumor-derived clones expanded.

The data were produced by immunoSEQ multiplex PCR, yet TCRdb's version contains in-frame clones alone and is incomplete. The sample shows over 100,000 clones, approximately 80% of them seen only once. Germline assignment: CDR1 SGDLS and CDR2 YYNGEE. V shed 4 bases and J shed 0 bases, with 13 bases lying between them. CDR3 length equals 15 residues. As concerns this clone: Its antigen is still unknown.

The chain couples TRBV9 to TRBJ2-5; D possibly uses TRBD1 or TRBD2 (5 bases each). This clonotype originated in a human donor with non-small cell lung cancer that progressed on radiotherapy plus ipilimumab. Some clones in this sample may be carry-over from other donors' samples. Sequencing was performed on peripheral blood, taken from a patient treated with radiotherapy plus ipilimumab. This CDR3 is CASSQNGAYQETQYF. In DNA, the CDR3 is TGTGCCAGCAGCCAAAACGGGGCGTACCAAGAGACCCAGTACTTC. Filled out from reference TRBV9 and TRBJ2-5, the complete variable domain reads DSGVTQTPKHLITATGQRVTLRCSPRSGDLSVYWYQQSLDQGLQFLIQYYNGEERAKGNILERFSAQQFPDLHSELNLSSLELGDSALYFCASSQNGAYQETQYFGPGTRLLVL.